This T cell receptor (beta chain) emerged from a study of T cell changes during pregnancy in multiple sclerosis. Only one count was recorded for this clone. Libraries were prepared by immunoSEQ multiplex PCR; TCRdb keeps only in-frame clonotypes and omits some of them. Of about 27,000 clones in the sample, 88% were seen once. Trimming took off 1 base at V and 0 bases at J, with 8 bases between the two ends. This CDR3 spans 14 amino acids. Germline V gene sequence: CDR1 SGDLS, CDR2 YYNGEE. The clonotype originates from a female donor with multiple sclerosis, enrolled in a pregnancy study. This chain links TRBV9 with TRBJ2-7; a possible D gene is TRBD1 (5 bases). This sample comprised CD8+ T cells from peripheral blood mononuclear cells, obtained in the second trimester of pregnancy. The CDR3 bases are TGTGCCAGCAGCGTACGGCAGGGCTCCTACGAGCAGTACTTC. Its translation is CASSVRQGSYEQYF. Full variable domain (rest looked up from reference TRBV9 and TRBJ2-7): DSGVTQTPKHLITATGQRVTLRCSPRSGDLSVYWYQQSLDQGLQFLIQYYNGEERAKGNILERFSAQQFPDLHSELNLSSLELGDSALYFCASSVRQGSYEQYFGPGTRLTVT.